The following is a TCR beta chain sequence with its context. Its antigen is still unknown. With V trimmed by 4 bases and J by 8 bases, 12 bases remained unmatched. Germline CDR1 SGHKS, CDR2 YYEKEE (reference sequence). The CDR3 has 15 amino acids. The PCR employed 60 Vbeta primers together with 13 Jbeta primers. TCRdb's copy holds only in-frame clones and misses some; the assay was immunoSEQ multiplex PCR. Of approximately 82,000 clones listed, around four fifths are singletons. These data belong to a study of cytomegalovirus exposure and HLA in healthy donors. Findings of the study overall: Per a prior analysis, the majority of TCR beta V segments were productive roughly 90% or roughly 30% of the time. Later on, a genetic analysis was performed. It linked a missense variant in DCLRE1C with V- and J-gene trimming of TCR beta.

The TCR originated in a woman between 45 and 65 years old in good health and CMV-seropositive. The V and J genes are TRBV5-5 and TRBJ2-1; 7 bases are shared with TRBD1. Sequenced material: PBMCs. CDR3 in amino acids: CASSPGLQGFDEQFF. For the CDR3, the DNA is TGTGCCAGCAGCCCCGGGTTACAGGGGTTTGATGAGCAGTTCTTC.